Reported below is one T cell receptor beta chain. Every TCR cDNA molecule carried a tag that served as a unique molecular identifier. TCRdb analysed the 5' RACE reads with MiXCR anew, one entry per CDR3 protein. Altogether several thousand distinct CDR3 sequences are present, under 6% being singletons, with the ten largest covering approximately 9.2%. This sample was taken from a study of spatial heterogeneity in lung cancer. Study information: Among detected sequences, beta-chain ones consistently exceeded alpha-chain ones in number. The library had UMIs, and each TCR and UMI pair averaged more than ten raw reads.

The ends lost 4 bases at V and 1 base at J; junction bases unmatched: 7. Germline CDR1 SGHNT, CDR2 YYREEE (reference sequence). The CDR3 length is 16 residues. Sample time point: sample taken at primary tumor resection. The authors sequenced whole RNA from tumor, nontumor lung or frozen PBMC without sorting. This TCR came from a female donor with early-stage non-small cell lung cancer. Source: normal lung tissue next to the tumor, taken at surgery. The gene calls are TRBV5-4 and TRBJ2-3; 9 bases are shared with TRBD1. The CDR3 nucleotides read TGTGCCAGCAGCCCCCCCTGGGACAGGGGCACAGATACGCAGTATTTT. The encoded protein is CASSPPWDRGTDTQYF.